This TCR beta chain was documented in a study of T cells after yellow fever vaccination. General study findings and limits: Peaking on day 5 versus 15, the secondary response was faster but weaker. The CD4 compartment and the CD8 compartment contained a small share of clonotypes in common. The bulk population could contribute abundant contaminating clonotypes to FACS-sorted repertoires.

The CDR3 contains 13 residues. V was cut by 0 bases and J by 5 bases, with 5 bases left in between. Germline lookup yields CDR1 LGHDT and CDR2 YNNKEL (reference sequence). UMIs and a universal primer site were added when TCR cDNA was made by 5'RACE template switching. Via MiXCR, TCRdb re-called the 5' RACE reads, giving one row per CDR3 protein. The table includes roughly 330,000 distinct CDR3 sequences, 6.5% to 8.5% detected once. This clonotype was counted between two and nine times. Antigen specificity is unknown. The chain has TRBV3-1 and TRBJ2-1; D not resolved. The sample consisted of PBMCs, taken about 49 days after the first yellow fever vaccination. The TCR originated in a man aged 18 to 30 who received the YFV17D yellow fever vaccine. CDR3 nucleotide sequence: TGTGCCAGCAGCCAAGAAGGCAACAATGAGCAGTTCTTC. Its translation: CASSQEGNNEQFF.